The 30 T cell receptor beta chains below all came from one sample that was sequenced in a study of cytomegalovirus exposure and HLA in healthy donors (dated by TCRdb to 2017 to 2019). Libraries came from the immunoSEQ multiplex PCR assay. A mixture of 60 forward primers for TCR Vbeta segments and 13 reverse primers for TCR Jbeta segments was used in the multiplex PCR. TCRdb took over this immuneACCESS table, retaining in-frame rearrangements with V and J assigned. Such tables are incomplete; in checked studies, under half of the missing clones stem from an unresolved V gene, and the remainder is unexplained. The sample table holds roughly 100,000 clones, of which less than 80% were seen once. The ten largest clonotypes hold 1.3% of the sample. Source material: PBMCs. These receptors all stem from a young man in good health and CMV-seronegative.

CDR3 residues: CASGQGNEKLFF. The CDR3 nucleotides are TGTGCCAGCGGACAGGGTAATGAAAAACTGTTTTTT. V usage is TRBV28 and J usage is TRBJ1-4; 8 bases fit TRBD1. With V trimmed by 8 bases and J by 4 bases, 0 bases remained unmatched. Germline values: CDR1 MDHEN, CDR2 SYDVKM. The CDR3 covers 12 residues.

A few counts support this clone. The chain recombines TRBV5-1 with TRBJ1-2; 10 nucleotides match TRBD1. Germline V lookup: CDR1 SGHRS, CDR2 YFSETQ. This CDR3 region has 14 residues. The junction had 7 bases not matched to a gene; V was cut back by 4 bases and J by 7 bases. CDR3 sequence reads: CASSIADRGFGYTF. CDR3 in DNA: TGCGCCAGCAGCATAGCGGACAGGGGGTTTGGCTACACCTTC.

The chain is built from TRBV29-1 and TRBJ2-1; D remains unclear. From germline, CDR1 is SQVTM and CDR2 ANQGSEA. CDR3 size: 10 residues. V was trimmed by 6 bases and J by 9 bases, leaving 9 bases between them. CDR3: CSVVHGEQFF. The CDR3 region has the DNA TGCAGCGTCGTTCACGGTGAGCAGTTCTTC.

The CDR3 bases are TGTGCCAGCAGTTTATCATGGTATGAGGGTGAGCAGTTCTTC. Residues: CASSLSWYEGEQFF. The rearrangement uses TRBV27 and TRBJ2-1, with D tentatively TRBD2 (5 bases). The CDR3 is made up of 14 amino acids. CDR1 and CDR2 (germline): MNHEY, SMNVEV (reference sequence). V was clipped by 0 bases and J by 9 bases, with 12 bases between them.

The gene calls are TRBV2 and TRBJ2-1, with D maybe TRBD1 (6 bases). The CDR3 has 15 amino acids. Germline V gene lookup returns CDR1 SNHLY and CDR2 FYNNEI. The V end was cut by 8 bases, the J end by 11 bases, with 25 bases between. The CDR3, as DNA: TGTGCCAGCCTATTGGGGCCGACTACAGGGAATAAGCAGTTCTTC. Translation: CASLLGPTTGNKQFF.

This chain uses TRBV6-5 with TRBJ1-2; the match to TRBD1 covers 8 bases. V lost 6 bases and J lost 7; bases outside the gene matches: 7. Germline V gene sequence: CDR1 MNHEY, CDR2 SVGAGI. The CDR3 length is 13 residues. CDR3 coding DNA: TGTGCCAGCAGCCCCGGACAGGGACGTGGCTACACCTTC. Encoded protein: CASSPGQGRGYTF.

This clone was seen just once. The J gene is TRBJ2-4, the V gene TRBV19, with a tentative D call TRBD1 (6 bases). Germline-derived CDR1 and CDR2 are LNHDA and SQIVND (reference sequence). The CDR3 length is 14 residues. Between the trimmed V and J ends, which lost 5 bases and 9 bases, there was a span of 17 bases. CDR3 amino acids: CASSPSTGRGIQYF. CDR3 nucleotide sequence: TGTGCCAGTAGTCCCTCGACAGGACGGGGCATTCAGTACTTC.

The J gene is TRBJ2-7, the V gene TRBV19; possible D gene TRBD1, 6 bases. CDR3 length: 14 amino acids. The ends were cut back, 10 bases at V and 0 bases at J, with 16 bases in the middle. CDR1 and CDR2 from the germline V gene are LNHDA and SQIVND (reference sequence). The CDR3 coding sequence is TGTGCCAATCCCGGGGACAATATCTCCTACGAGCAGTACTTC. This codes for CANPGDNISYEQYF. Variable domain in full (rest from reference TRBV19 and TRBJ2-7): DGGITQSPKYLFRKEGQNVTLSCEQNLNHDAMYWYRQDPGQGLRLIYYSQIVNDFQKGDIAEGYSVSREKKESFPLTVTSAQKNPTAFYLCANPGDNISYEQYFGPGTRLTVT.

This chain joins TRBV25-1 and TRBJ1-3; TRBD1 agrees at 8 bases. Germline V gene sequence: CDR1 MGHDK, CDR2 SYGVNS. With V trimmed by 6 bases and J by 3 bases, 4 bases remained unmatched. The CDR3 is 14 residues long. CDR3 nucleotide sequence: TGTGCCAGCAGCGAGACAGGGGTTGGAAACACCATATATTTT. Translating gives CASSETGVGNTIYF.

The chain couples TRBV7-8 to TRBJ1-6; TRBD1 might be the D (6 bases). CDR3 length: 15 residues. V lost 3 bases to trimming and J lost 4 bases, with 10 bases between them. Germline V gives CDR1 SGHVS, CDR2 FQNEAQ. The CDR3 region is CASSLTGGYNSPLHF. CDR3 bases: TGTGCCAGCAGCTTGACAGGCGGTTATAATTCACCCCTCCACTTT.

J is TRBJ2-7 and V is TRBV7-2; weak D call: TRBD1 (6 bases). Deletions cut 5 bases from V and 3 bases from J, with 17 bases between. This CDR3 comprises 15 residues. Germline V gives CDR1 SGHTA, CDR2 FQGNSA. The CDR3 protein is CASSTTAGVYYEQYF. Written as DNA, the CDR3 is TGTGCCAGCAGCACTACGGCAGGGGTTTACTACGAGCAGTACTTC.

This chain connects TRBV9 to TRBJ1-4; 9 bases align to TRBD1. The V segment lost 3 bases and the J segment 5 bases; nucleotides outside the gene matches: 2. CDR1 is SGDLS and CDR2 is YYNGEE in the germline V gene. This CDR3 has 14 amino acids. The chain's CDR3 is CASSAGTGNEKLFF. CDR3 DNA: TGTGCCAGCAGCGCTGGGACAGGGAATGAAAAACTGTTTTTT.

This clone has a single count. The V and J genes are TRBV19 and TRBJ2-2; 10 nucleotides line up with TRBD2. The CDR3 is made up of 17 amino acids. The germline V gene encodes CDR1 LNHDA and CDR2 SQIVND (reference sequence). V lost 3 bases and J lost 6; bases outside the gene matches: 10. This CDR3 is CASSIRAKRGGSGELFF. CDR3 bases: TGTGCCAGTAGTATTAGGGCGAAGCGGGGGGGTTCCGGGGAGCTGTTTTTT.

The V gene is TRBV9, the J gene TRBJ2-3, with 11 bases aligning to TRBD2. V was clipped by 0 bases and J by 3 bases; unmatched bases: 3. CDR3 length: 16 residues. Per germline, CDR1 SGDLS and CDR2 YYNGEE. The CDR3 sequence: CASSVAVAGGTDTQYF. The CDR3 DNA is TGTGCCAGCAGCGTAGCTGTAGCGGGGGGGACAGATACGCAGTATTTT.

The rearrangement uses TRBV6-6 and TRBJ2-4; TRBD2 matches 8 bases. There are 15 residues in the CDR3. Per germline, CDR1 MNHNY and CDR2 SVGAGI (reference sequence). The V and J ends lost 6 bases and 2 bases, in that order; junction bases with no gene match: 6. The CDR3 sequence is CASRERGLTKNIQYF. The CDR3 DNA reads as TGTGCCAGCAGGGAGCGGGGGCTAACCAAAAACATTCAGTACTTC.

The gene calls are TRBV5-8 and TRBJ2-7, with D possibly TRBD1 on 6 matching bases. CDR3 length equals 14 residues. V lost 4 bases, J lost 0 bases, and 11 bases lay in between. CDR1 is SGHTS, CDR2 YDEGEE, per germline. The CDR3 nucleotides are TGTGCCAGCAGCCTGGACAGTCACTCCTACGAGCAGTACTTC. Its protein is CASSLDSHSYEQYF.

This clone was recorded once. V and J are TRBV27 and TRBJ2-5; the D gene is possibly TRBD1 (5 bases). This CDR3 comprises 14 residues. Between the trimmed V and J ends, which lost 2 bases and 2 bases, there was a span of 9 bases. Germline loops: CDR1 MNHEY, CDR2 SMNVEV (reference sequence). DNA for the CDR3: TGTGCCAGCAGTTTACAGGCAGGGCAAGAGACCCAGTACTTC. It codes for CASSLQAGQETQYF.

This clone was recorded a few times. The V and J genes are TRBV5-1 and TRBJ1-1; tentatively, D is TRBD1 (5 bases). Germline CDR1 reads SGHRS; CDR2 reads YFSETQ. This CDR3 region has 13 residues. Trimming removed 1 base at V and 6 bases at J, with 10 bases between. CDR3 coding DNA: TGCGCCAGCAGCTTGACGGGGGAGGCTGAAGCTTTCTTT. Its translation is CASSLTGEAEAFF.

This chain uses TRBV9 with TRBJ2-3; 7 nucleotides line up with TRBD2. The germline V gene has CDR1 SGDLS and CDR2 YYNGEE. Germline trimming cut 5 bases from V and 4 bases from J; bases unmatched to any gene: 4. The CDR3 spans 13 residues. CDR3 nucleotides: TGTGCCAGCAGGGGGGAGGGCGCAGATACGCAGTATTTT. Protein product: CASRGEGADTQYF.

The table lists this clone with a few counts. The chain is built from TRBV5-4 and TRBJ2-1; 8 positions match TRBD1. The CDR3 length is 15 residues. The V gene end was trimmed by 5 bases and the J gene end by 5 bases; junction bases not matched to a gene: 9. Germline V gives CDR1 SGHNT, CDR2 YYREEE (reference sequence). This CDR3 reads CASREDQGANNEQFF. The CDR3, as DNA: TGTGCCAGCAGGGAGGATCAGGGGGCCAACAATGAGCAGTTCTTC.

This chain links TRBV5-6 with TRBJ1-1; D is unclear. The V gene lost 4 bases and the J gene lost 0 bases, with 16 bases spanning the gap. CDR3 size: 16 residues. In germline, CDR1 is SGHDT, CDR2 YYEEEE. Here the CDR3 DNA reads TGTGCCAGCAGCCCCCCGGGTTCTTGGGTGAACACTGAAGCTTTCTTT. Protein product: CASSPPGSWVNTEAFF.

The gene calls are TRBV18 and TRBJ1-5; the D is unclear. The germline V gene encodes CDR1 KGHSH and CDR2 LQKENI. The V gene lost 0 bases and the J gene lost 2 bases, with 8 bases spanning the gap. The CDR3 sequence is 15 residues long. The CDR3 spells CASSPPYQGNQPQHF. CDR3 DNA: TGTGCCAGCTCACCACCTTACCAGGGCAATCAGCCCCAGCATTTT.

This clone was picked up one time. This chain joins TRBV5-6 and TRBJ2-7, with 12 bases identical to TRBD2. This CDR3 has 15 amino acids. Trimming at V came to 5 bases and at J to 6 bases, leaving 9 bases not matched to a gene. CDR1 is SGHDT, CDR2 YYEEEE, per germline. This CDR3 reads CASSKTSGRSGEQYF. The DNA of the CDR3 is TGTGCCAGCAGTAAGACTAGCGGGAGATCCGGCGAGCAGTACTTC. Supplemented by reference TRBV5-6 and TRBJ2-7, the full variable domain reads DAGVTQSPTHLIKTRGQQVTLRCSPKSGHDTVSWYQQALGQGPQFIFQYYEEEERQRGNFPDRFSGHQFPNYSSELNVNALLLGDSALYLCASSKTSGRSGEQYFGPGTRLTVT.

In this sample, this clone turned up a few times. The V and J genes are TRBV6-5 and TRBJ1-5, with a weak D call TRBD1 (5 bases). The germline gives CDR1 MNHEY, CDR2 SVGAGI. The CDR3 runs 15 residues. The V end lost 5 bases, the J end lost 6 bases, and 17 bases lay between the germline ends. For the CDR3, the DNA is TGTGCCAGCAGTCGGCTGGGGACGGGAGGTCAGCCCCAGCATTTT. Protein product: CASSRLGTGGQPQHF.

V usage is TRBV9 and J usage is TRBJ2-3; D remains ambiguous. With 1 base removed from V and 4 bases from J, the gap between germline ends came to 4 bases. Germline CDR1 SGDLS, CDR2 YYNGEE. The CDR3 contains 12 residues. The CDR3 here is CASSVRADTQYF. The CDR3 bases are TGTGCCAGCAGCGTACGGGCAGATACGCAGTATTTT. Full variable domain (remainder filled in from reference TRBV9 and TRBJ2-3): DSGVTQTPKHLITATGQRVTLRCSPRSGDLSVYWYQQSLDQGLQFLIQYYNGEERAKGNILERFSAQQFPDLHSELNLSSLELGDSALYFCASSVRADTQYFGPGTRLTVL.

V gene TRBV19 combines with J gene TRBJ1-5; D may be TRBD1 (6 bases). The CDR3 contains 15 residues. Germline CDR1 LNHDA, CDR2 SQIVND (reference sequence). Deletions cut 5 bases from V and 7 bases from J, with 18 bases between. The CDR3 loop is CASSAPGTGIQPQHF. The CDR3 coding sequence is TGTGCCAGTAGTGCCCCGGGAACAGGGATCCAGCCCCAGCATTTT.

V usage is TRBV4-3 and J usage is TRBJ1-1, with TRBD1 as a possible D gene (5 bases). The length of the CDR3 is 14 residues. Per germline, CDR1 LGHNA and CDR2 YSLEER. V was clipped by 1 base and J by 10 bases, with 16 bases between them. Here the CDR3 reads CASSQGQKHLAAFF. CDR3 in DNA: TGCGCCAGCAGCCAAGGACAGAAGCACTTAGCAGCTTTCTTT.

This clone has only a few counts. This chain joins TRBV13 and TRBJ1-1, with D possibly being TRBD1 (6 bases). V shed 3 bases and J shed 3 bases, with 17 bases lying between them. Per germline, CDR1 PRHDT and CDR2 FYEKMQ (reference sequence). The length of the CDR3 is 16 residues. CDR3 coding DNA: TGTGCCAGCAGCTTCGTCACAGGGAGGGGTGACACTGAAGCTTTCTTT. Its translation is CASSFVTGRGDTEAFF.

The chain has TRBV27 and TRBJ2-1, with D possibly matching TRBD1 (7 bases). V was shortened by 2 bases and J by 1 base, with 12 bases between the two germline ends. The CDR3 runs 16 residues. CDR1 and CDR2 from the germline V gene are MNHEY and SMNVEV (reference sequence). Written as DNA, the CDR3 is TGTGCCAGCAGTTTACGCGGGACAGCATCCTACAATGAGCAGTTCTTC. Encoded protein: CASSLRGTASYNEQFF.

The chain is built from TRBV15 and TRBJ1-4, with D maybe TRBD1 (6 bases). V was pared by 1 base and J by 7 bases, with 16 bases between. The CDR3 has 16 residues. CDR1 is LNHNV, CDR2 YYDKDF, per germline (reference sequence). CDR3 amino acids: CATSRGQGSVGEKLFF. The DNA of the CDR3 is TGTGCCACCAGCAGAGGTCAGGGGAGCGTGGGTGAAAAACTGTTTTTT. Looking up the rest from reference TRBV15 and TRBJ1-4 gives the full variable domain: DAMVIQNPRYQVTQFGKPVTLSCSQTLNHNVMYWYQQKSSQAPKLLFHYYDKDFNNEADTPDNFQSRRPNTSFCFLDIRSPGLGDTAMYLCATSRGQGSVGEKLFFGSGTQLSVL.